This TCR beta chain was sequenced for a study of blood T cell repertoires in COVID-19. Study summary: Samples came from the United States, Italy and Spain, spanning acute and convalescent COVID-19. T cells, B-cell-depleted T cells, or PBMCs provided the cDNA or gDNA that served as material.

Clones were sequenced by immunoSEQ multiplex PCR, and TCRdb holds only the in-frame ones, with some missing. The repertoire includes approximately 250,000 clones, roughly 86% of them detected once, and approximately 5% sits in the top ten. The CDR3 length is 17 residues. CDR1 and CDR2 (germline): MGHDK, SYGVNS. V dropped 1 base and J dropped 5; count of bases not matched to a gene: 5. Sequencing input: peripheral blood. J is TRBJ1-4 and V is TRBV25-1, with 12 bases identical to TRBD1. This clonotype was sampled from a woman aged 80 or over with COVID-19, enrolled during active disease. Here the CDR3 DNA reads TGTGCCAGCAGTGAATTGGGGACAGGGGGCGCCAATGAAAAACTGTTTTTT. Protein product: CASSELGTGGANEKLFF. The whole variable domain, remainder taken from reference TRBV25-1 and TRBJ1-4, is EADIYQTPRYLVIGTGKKITLECSQTMGHDKMYWYQQDPGMELHLIHYSYGVNSTEKGDLSSESTVSRIRTEHFPLTLESARPSHTSQYLCASSELGTGGANEKLFFGSGTQLSVL.